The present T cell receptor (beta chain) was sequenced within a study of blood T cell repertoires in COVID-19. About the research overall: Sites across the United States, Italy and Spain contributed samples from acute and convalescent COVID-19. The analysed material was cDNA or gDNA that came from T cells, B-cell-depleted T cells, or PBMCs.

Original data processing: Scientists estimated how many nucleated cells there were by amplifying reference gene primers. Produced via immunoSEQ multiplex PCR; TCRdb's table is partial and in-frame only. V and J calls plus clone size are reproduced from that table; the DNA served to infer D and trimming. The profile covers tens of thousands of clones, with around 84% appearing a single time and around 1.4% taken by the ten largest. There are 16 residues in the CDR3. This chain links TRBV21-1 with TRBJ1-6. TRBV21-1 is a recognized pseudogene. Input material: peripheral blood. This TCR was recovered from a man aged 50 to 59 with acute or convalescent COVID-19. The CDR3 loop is CASSKEWGLHNSPLHF. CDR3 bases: TGTGCCAGCAGCAAAGAATGGGGACTCCATAATTCACCCCTCCACTTT.